This T cell receptor beta chain was recovered during a study of T cell repertoires in cytomegalovirus infection. In this sample, this clonotype turned up many times. As yet, its antigen is unknown. TCRdb passed the reads through MiXCR, listing each CDR3 protein once. This sample has a few hundred thousand distinct CDR3 sequences, with about 20% found just once. The germline V gene encodes CDR1 MGHRA and CDR2 YSYEKL. CDR3 length: 16 amino acids. V lost 0 bases and J 8 bases, leaving 16 bases between the germline ends. The sequencing here drew on cultured PBMCs, taken from culture after CMV antigen stimulation. This receptor was obtained from a human donor in good health (CMV status not recorded). Some clones in this sample may be carry-over from other donors' samples. The V and J genes are TRBV4-1 and TRBJ1-4; D call uncertain. Here the CDR3 reads CASSQELSTDGEKLFF. CDR3 bases: TGCGCCAGCAGCCAAGAACTGTCGACCGACGGGGAAAAACTGTTTTTT.